This T cell receptor beta chain was sequenced in a study of shared clonotypes between healthy human individuals. Profiled with immunoSEQ multiplex PCR; TCRdb holds only in-frame clones, not every one. Here the sample spans approximately 2.5 million clones, approximately 90% being singletons. With respect to this clone: Its antigen is currently unknown.

Regarding the study as a whole: In this cohort, only blood was sampled, and tissue repertoires likely differ. Around 4.7% of naive CD4 clonotypes were shared across a few donors.

The receptor's source is a man between 18 and 29 years old in good health. The specimen sequenced was naive CD4+ T cells sorted from blood. The subset: CD45RA+ positively selected.

CDR3 region: CASSFDLMNTEAFF. CDR3 DNA sequence: TGTGCCAGCAGCTTCGACCTAATGAACACTGAAGCTTTCTTT. The chain carries TRBV7-9 and TRBJ1-1; no clear D gene. V shed 3 bases and J shed 0 bases, with 8 bases lying between them. Germline V gene data show CDR1 as SEHNR and CDR2 as FQNEAQ (reference sequence). This CDR3 has 14 residues. The entire variable domain, with the rest obtained from reference TRBV7-9 and TRBJ1-1, is as follows: DTGVSQNPRHKITKRGQNVTFRCDPISEHNRLYWYRQTLGQGPEFLTYFQNEAQLEKSRLLSDRFSAERPKGSFSTLEIQRTEQGDSAMYLCASSFDLMNTEAFFGQGTRLTVV.